This T cell receptor beta chain is drawn from a study of blood T cell repertoires in COVID-19. Study at large: Spain, Italy and the United States supplied samples that represented acute and convalescent COVID-19. PBMCs, B-cell-depleted T cells, or T cells were the source of the cDNA or gDNA that made up the material.

Grouping used clinical history reported by participants in a survey and questionnaire. Unmatched junction bases numbered 3, after V lost 2 bases and J lost 3 bases. The CDR3 spans 15 residues. From germline, CDR1 is MNHNY and CDR2 SVGAGI (reference sequence). In the authors' workflow: Reference gene primers were amplified, and this amplification served to estimate nucleated cell counts. Only in-frame clones appear in the TCRdb table, and some are missing; sequencing was by immunoSEQ multiplex PCR. The DNA was the basis for D and trimming; V, J and clone size are from that table. The sample consists of fewer than 350,000 clones, about 90% of them appearing once.

The material sequenced was PBMCs or T cells enriched from blood (not recorded which). This clonotype originated in a woman aged 25 to 39 with acute COVID-19. This chain links TRBV6-6 with TRBJ2-1, with 8 bases matching TRBD2. CDR3 region: CASSYEAGGYNEQFF. The CDR3 DNA follows: TGTGCCAGCAGTTACGAGGCGGGGGGCTACAATGAGCAGTTCTTC.